This T cell receptor beta chain was profiled in a study of OX40 agonist ivuxolimab in advanced cancers. The repertoire was sequenced with immunoSEQ multiplex PCR; TCRdb's copy has only in-frame clones and lacks some. The repertoire consists of around 60,000 clones, with 79% occurring once and the leading ten covering approximately 10%. Looked up from germline, CDR1 is SGDLS and CDR2 is YYNGEE. The CDR3 runs to 12 residues. Trimming left V 4 bases short and J 7 bases short, with 11 bases between. The J gene is TRBJ1-2, the V gene TRBV9, with a tentative D call TRBD1 (6 bases). The source is an adult with an advanced solid tumor such as melanoma, head and neck, liver or kidney cancer. The sample consisted of CD4+ or CD8+ T cells sorted from blood, taken in a trial of the OX40 agonist ivuxolimab. This chain's CDR3 is CASSTQGSGYTF. The CDR3 DNA reads as TGTGCCAGCAGCACACAGGGCAGTGGCTACACCTTC.